Below, 21 T cell receptor beta chains from the same sample are listed, as sequenced in a study of early T cells in non-severe SARS-CoV-2 infection. TCRdb reanalysed the 5' RACE reads using MiXCR and keeps one entry per CDR3 protein. The sample has approximately 37,000 distinct CDR3 sequences, 7.5% to 9% seen once. Sequenced here: whole blood, sampled at baseline. The receptors were gathered from an adult who was a healthcare worker with PCR-confirmed SARS-CoV-2 infection or an uninfected control (not recorded which).

This clonotype showed up many times. The chain joins TRBV28 to TRBJ2-7, with D possibly TRBD2 on 5 matching bases. V was clipped by 5 bases and J by 0 bases, with 8 bases between them. This CDR3 is built from 13 residues. Germline V gives CDR1 MDHEN, CDR2 SYDVKM. The CDR3 reads CASSLRDSYEQYF. In DNA form, the CDR3 reads TGTGCCAGCAGTCTTCGGGACTCCTACGAGCAGTACTTC. Based on the CDR3 plus reference TRBV28 and TRBJ2-7, the full variable domain is DVKVTQSSRYLVKRTGEKVFLECVQDMDHENMFWYRQDPGLGLRLIYFSYDVKMKEKGDIPEGYSVSREKKERFSLILESASTNQTSMYLCASSLRDSYEQYFGPGTRLTVT.

The V gene is TRBV5-5, the J gene TRBJ1-2; the match to TRBD1 covers 10 bases. The CDR3 runs 14 residues. The germline CDR1 and CDR2 sequences are SGHKS and YYEKEE (reference sequence). Trimming removed 3 bases from V and 4 bases from J; junction bases left unmatched: 3. In nucleotides, the CDR3 is TGTGCCAGCAGCTCGGGACAGGGGTCCTATGGCTACACCTTC. It yields the protein CASSSGQGSYGYTF.

This clonotype appeared many times. The chain couples TRBV5-5 to TRBJ2-5; a weak D match, TRBD1 (8 bases). V was pared by 0 bases and J by 4 bases, with 13 bases between. This CDR3 has 15 residues. CDR1 and CDR2 from the germline V gene are SGHKS and YYEKEE (reference sequence). The CDR3 loop is CASSLGQGRGETQYF. The DNA for the CDR3 is TGTGCCAGCAGCTTGGGACAGGGGAGGGGAGAGACCCAGTACTTC.

This clonotype has just a few counts. V is TRBV20-1 and J is TRBJ2-5; D possibly corresponds to TRBD2 (5 bases). Trimming removed 3 bases from V and 2 bases from J, with 16 bases in between. The CDR3 has 15 residues. Germline V CDR1 and CDR2: DFQATT, SNEGSKA (reference sequence). In nucleotides, the CDR3 is TGCAGTGCTAGGCCCGGGGAGAGGAGTCAAGAGACCCAGTACTTC. This codes for CSARPGERSQETQYF.

This rearrangement joins TRBV7-9 to TRBJ2-2; weak D call: TRBD1 (6 bases). This CDR3 region has 15 residues. Trimming left V 4 bases short and J 2 bases short, with 11 bases between. Germline V gene sequence: CDR1 SEHNR, CDR2 FQNEAQ (reference sequence). The CDR3 loop reads CASSSQGFNTGELFF. The CDR3 DNA reads as TGTGCCAGCAGCTCGCAGGGGTTCAACACCGGGGAGCTGTTTTTT.

This clonotype was observed many times. The V call is TRBV19, the J call TRBJ1-1; D is uncertain. The CDR3 runs to 13 residues. In germline, CDR1 is LNHDA, CDR2 SQIVND (reference sequence). Trimming took 1 base from V and 1 from J, leaving 4 bases between them. In DNA form, the CDR3 reads TGTGCCAGTAGTATAGCACCGAACACTGAAGCTTTCTTT. Translating gives CASSIAPNTEAFF. Full variable domain (outside the CDR3, taken from reference TRBV19 and TRBJ1-1): DGGITQSPKYLFRKEGQNVTLSCEQNLNHDAMYWYRQDPGQGLRLIYYSQIVNDFQKGDIAEGYSVSREKKESFPLTVTSAQKNPTAFYLCASSIAPNTEAFFGQGTRLTVV.

This clonotype came up a few times. This chain uses TRBV7-9 with TRBJ2-7; no firm D call. V lost 2 bases and J lost 2, with 13 bases in between. Germline V gene lookup returns CDR1 SEHNR and CDR2 FQNEAQ (reference sequence). This CDR3 comprises 15 residues. The CDR3 sequence is CASSLNRTATYEQYF. The CDR3 DNA follows: TGTGCCAGCAGCTTAAACCGGACGGCTACCTACGAGCAGTACTTC.

V and J are TRBV7-6 and TRBJ2-1; TRBD1 matches 7 bases. Germline values: CDR1 SGHVS, CDR2 FNYEAQ. The trim removed 3 bases at V and 5 bases at J, leaving 10 bases unmatched. The CDR3 covers 16 residues. CDR3 in DNA: TGTGCCAGCAGCTTTACAGGGGCCTTCGTCCACAATGAGCAGTTCTTC. Translated: CASSFTGAFVHNEQFF.

This clonotype was counted many times. The rearrangement links TRBV6-5 to TRBJ2-7; the match to TRBD1 covers 7 bases. After removal of 0 bases from V and 3 bases from J, the junction contained 14 bases not matched to a gene. The CDR3 contains 18 residues. Germline CDR1 is MNHEY and CDR2 is SVGAGI. CDR3 loop: CASSYSLQQGSLIYEQYF. The CDR3 coding sequence is TGTGCCAGCAGTTACTCGCTCCAACAGGGGTCCCTTATCTACGAGCAGTACTTC.

This clonotype was counted at least ten times. The chain recombines TRBV10-1 with TRBJ1-6; D remains unclear. The ends were cut back, 3 bases at V and 10 bases at J, with 10 bases in the middle. Per the germline V gene, CDR1 is WNHNN and CDR2 is SYGVQD (reference sequence). This CDR3 has 13 residues. The CDR3, as DNA: TGCGCCAGCAGTGACATCCAAGGATCACCCCTCCACTTT. Translation gives CASSDIQGSPLHF.

The CDR3: CASSTTGASTDTQYF. CDR3 sequence (DNA): TGTGCCAGCAGTACAACAGGAGCTAGCACAGATACGCAGTATTTT. The chain employs TRBV2 and TRBJ2-3; D might be TRBD1 (5 bases). CDR1 and CDR2 (germline): SNHLY, FYNNEI. The CDR3 covers 15 residues. Between the trimmed V and J ends, which lost 5 bases and 0 bases, there was a span of 12 bases. Full variable domain (outside the CDR3, taken from reference TRBV2 and TRBJ2-3): EPEVTQTPSHQVTQMGQEVILRCVPISNHLYFYWYRQILGQKVEFLVSFYNNEISEKSEIFDDQFSVERPDGSNFTLKIRSTKLEDSAMYFCASSTTGASTDTQYFGPGTRLTVL.

The table lists this clonotype with a few counts. The rearrangement links TRBV28 to TRBJ1-3; 9 bases line up with TRBD1. CDR1 is MDHEN, CDR2 SYDVKM, per germline. This CDR3 spans 14 amino acids. The ends lost 7 bases at V and 6 bases at J; junction bases unmatched: 7. The CDR3 nucleotides read TGTGCCAGCAAAACAGGGGGCGAAGAAAACACCATATATTTT. This sequence encodes CASKTGGEENTIYF.

Here the CDR3 DNA reads TGTGCCAGCAACCCTAGCGGGGATCAACATACGCAGTATTTT. Amino acids: CASNPSGDQHTQYF. The rearrangement links TRBV27 to TRBJ2-3; TRBD2 aligns across 9 bases. Trimming cost V 7 bases and J 7 bases; bases outside gene matches: 9. From germline, CDR1 is MNHEY and CDR2 SMNVEV (reference sequence). There are 14 residues in the CDR3.

This chain joins TRBV7-2 and TRBJ1-6; D call uncertain. Trimming pared 1 base from V and 11 bases from J, leaving 9 bases between. The CDR3 loop spans 13 amino acids. Per the germline V gene, CDR1 is SGHTA and CDR2 is FQGNSA. The CDR3 DNA is TGTGCCAGCAGCTTAGAGATGGAGACACCCCTCCACTTT. It translates to CASSLEMETPLHF.

V and J are TRBV30 and TRBJ2-2; D is unclear. Deletions cut 0 bases from V and 6 bases from J, with 8 bases between. Germline assignment: CDR1 GTSNPN and CDR2 SVGIG (reference sequence). There are 13 residues in the CDR3. In nucleotides, the CDR3 is TGTGCCTGGAGTGTACTGGGTCCCGGGGAGCTGTTTTTT. Its translation is CAWSVLGPGELFF.

The chain uses TRBV5-4 and TRBJ1-2; 8 bases match TRBD1. The CDR3 contains 15 residues. The V gene's germline CDR1 is SGHNT and CDR2 YYREEE (reference sequence). Trimming cost V 4 bases and J 0 bases; bases outside gene matches: 5. As DNA, the CDR3 is TGTGCCAGCAGCGCGACAGGGGATGCTAACTATGGCTACACCTTC. Protein: CASSATGDANYGYTF.

This clonotype was counted ten times or more. V usage is TRBV15 and J usage is TRBJ1-1; a weak D match, TRBD1 (5 bases). Per germline, CDR1 LNHNV and CDR2 YYDKDF (reference sequence). The CDR3 length is 13 residues. Trimming took 5 bases from V and 1 from J, leaving 8 bases between them. In nucleotides, the CDR3 is TGTGCCACCAGCTTGGACACGAACACTGAAGCTTTCTTT. Protein sequence: CATSLDTNTEAFF.

The genes are TRBV14 and TRBJ2-3, with D tentatively TRBD2 (5 bases). V lost 1 base, J lost 2 bases, and 13 bases lay in between. CDR1 SGHDN and CDR2 FVKESK come from the germline V gene. The CDR3 is 16 residues long. CDR3 region: CASSQGDSDLTDTQYF. CDR3 in DNA: TGTGCCAGCAGCCAAGGCGATAGCGACCTCACAGATACGCAGTATTTT.

Notes on this clonotype: This clone may be a read error of a much larger clone one base away. The chain joins TRBV7-9 to TRBJ1-2; D is ambiguous. The CDR3 is 13 amino acids. CDR1 SEHNR and CDR2 FQNEAQ come from the germline V gene (reference sequence). CDR3 residues: CASSFSGLSRYAF. CDR3 nucleotide sequence: TGTGCCAGCAGCTTCTCTGGACTCTCACGCTACGCCTTC.

This clonotype was detected many times. The chain combines TRBV5-1 with TRBJ2-7; D is undetermined. CDR3 length: 14 amino acids. Germline assignment: CDR1 SGHRS and CDR2 YFSETQ. Trimming pared 1 base from V and 3 bases from J, leaving 11 bases between. The CDR3 protein is CASSLQERHYEQYF. Here the CDR3 DNA reads TGCGCCAGCAGCTTGCAGGAACGGCACTACGAGCAGTACTTC.

This clonotype was detected only a few times. The chain links TRBV20-1 to TRBJ2-1, with 11 positions matching TRBD2. Germline loops: CDR1 DFQATT, CDR2 SNEGSKA (reference sequence). The CDR3 spans 14 residues. Trimming took 4 bases from V and 7 from J; bases not matched to a gene: 6. The CDR3 bases are TGCAGTGCTAATAGCGGGGGGGCCGTAAATGAGCAGTTCTTC. This gives the protein CSANSGGAVNEQFF.